The 25 T cell receptor beta chains listed next were all sequenced from one sample in a study of beta chain features in type 1 diabetes. The study reverse transcribed the entire isolated RNA, so it sequenced expressed TCRB transcripts. Sequenced by immunoSEQ multiplex PCR; TCRdb stores in-frame clones only, minus some. The table lists 400,000 to 450,000 clones, over 11% of them singletons. What was sequenced was naive CD4+ T cells from blood. The receptors were gathered from a young man in good health.

This clone turned up a few times. The J gene is TRBJ2-2, the V gene TRBV7-3; 10 positions match TRBD2. V was clipped by 5 bases and J by 4 bases; unmatched bases: 7. The CDR3 consists of 16 residues. CDR1 is SGHTA and CDR2 is FQGTGA in the germline V gene. This CDR3 reads CASSQPLAGVTGELFF. The DNA for the CDR3 is TGTGCCAGCAGCCAACCCCTAGCGGGAGTCACCGGGGAGCTGTTTTTT.

The V call is TRBV27, the J call TRBJ1-1; tentatively, D is TRBD1 (6 bases). The V end lost 5 bases, the J end lost 4 bases, and 20 bases lay between the germline ends. Germline lookup yields CDR1 MNHEY and CDR2 SMNVEV (reference sequence). The CDR3 covers 16 residues. In DNA, the CDR3 is TGTGCCAGCAGTGAGAGTCCCACAGGGATGGGCACTGAAGCTTTCTTT. As protein: CASSESPTGMGTEAFF.

This clone turned up a few times. This rearrangement joins TRBV7-2 to TRBJ1-4; D gene uncertain. This CDR3 contains 14 residues. Germline loops: CDR1 SGHTA, CDR2 FQGNSA. V was trimmed by 2 bases and J by 4 bases, leaving 8 bases between them. The CDR3 sequence is CASSLIGFNEKLFF. CDR3 sequence (DNA): TGTGCCAGCAGCTTAATCGGCTTTAATGAAAAACTGTTTTTT.

The sample holds a few counts of this clone. The V and J genes are TRBV4-3 and TRBJ1-1, with D unclear. Germline-derived CDR1 and CDR2 are LGHNA and YSLEER. CDR3 length: 16 amino acids. Trimming stripped 0 bases from V and 0 bases from J, with 11 bases between. The CDR3 loop is CASSQDGYSLNTEAFF. CDR3 DNA sequence: TGCGCCAGCAGCCAAGACGGATACAGCCTGAACACTGAAGCTTTCTTT.

This clone appeared a few times. V is TRBV28 and J is TRBJ2-2, with 8 bases identical to TRBD2. The germline V gene encodes CDR1 MDHEN and CDR2 SYDVKM. The CDR3 contains 15 residues. With 5 bases clipped from V and 5 bases from J, the junction kept 7 bases outside the gene matches. CDR3 sequence: CASSPSGSGTGELFF. DNA of the CDR3: TGTGCCAGCAGTCCGAGCGGGAGCGGGACCGGGGAGCTGTTTTTT.

This clone was counted only a few times. The rearrangement uses TRBV7-2 and TRBJ2-2; D is ambiguous. CDR3 length equals 16 residues. Germline V gene lookup returns CDR1 SGHTA and CDR2 FQGNSA. V was pared by 5 bases and J by 7 bases, with 20 bases between. In nucleotides, the CDR3 is TGTGCCAGCAGCCAGACGACTGGGCTCCTGAACGGGGAGCTGTTTTTT. As protein: CASSQTTGLLNGELFF.

This clone appeared a few times. The chain has TRBV29-1 and TRBJ2-7, with D unresolved. CDR1 is SQVTM, CDR2 ANQGSEA, per germline. CDR3 length: 12 amino acids. Between the trimmed V and J ends, which lost 4 bases and 0 bases, there was a span of 7 bases. CDR3 in DNA: TGCAGCGTTGGGGCAGCCTCCTACGAGCAGTACTTC. Its translation is CSVGAASYEQYF.

The chain links TRBV6-6 to TRBJ2-3; D is possibly TRBD1 (5 bases). Germline V gene data show CDR1 as MNHNY and CDR2 as SVGAGI (reference sequence). Trimming shortened V by 2 bases and J by 3 bases, and 6 bases separated the two germline ends. The CDR3 sequence is 13 residues long. CDR3 DNA: TGTGCCAGCAGTTACAGGGGAACAGATACGCAGTATTTT. This codes for CASSYRGTDTQYF.

The rearrangement joins TRBV29-1 to TRBJ1-2, with D possibly being TRBD1 (5 bases). Deletions cut 3 bases from V and 8 bases from J, with 19 bases between. Looked up from germline, CDR1 is SQVTM and CDR2 is ANQGSEA. This CDR3 region has 14 residues. The CDR3 coding sequence is TGCAGCGTTGAGTGGGGACCGCCTGGGAGAGGCTACACCTTC. Translating it yields CSVEWGPPGRGYTF. The full variable domain, rest sourced from reference TRBV29-1 and TRBJ1-2, is SAVISQKPSRDICQRGTSLTIQCQVDSQVTMMFWYRQQPGQSLTLIATANQGSEATYESGFVIDKFPISRPNLTFSTLTVSNMSPEDSSIYLCSVEWGPPGRGYTFGSGTRLTVV.

This clone has a handful of counts. The chain links TRBV5-1 to TRBJ1-6; 9 bases match TRBD1. The J segment lost 8 bases and the V segment lost 4 bases, leaving 13 bases of the junction unmatched. Germline values: CDR1 SGHRS, CDR2 YFSETQ. The CDR3 spans 17 residues. CDR3 amino acids: CASSPQRQGEWDSPLHF. The CDR3, as DNA: TGCGCCAGCAGCCCACAGCGACAGGGGGAGTGGGATTCACCCCTCCACTTT.

This clone came up a few times. The rearrangement uses TRBV7-2 and TRBJ2-5; TRBD1 aligns across 8 bases. The CDR3 has 15 amino acids. CDR1 and CDR2 (germline): SGHTA, FQGNSA. Trimming at V came to 3 bases and at J to 5 bases, leaving 8 bases not matched to a gene. As DNA, the CDR3 is TGTGCCAGCAGCTTCCCCCCAGGGGGCAGGGAGACCCAGTACTTC. Protein: CASSFPPGGRETQYF.

This clone appeared a few times. The chain has TRBV15 and TRBJ2-6; D is possibly TRBD1 (5 bases). V gave up 6 bases and J gave up 4 bases, with 13 bases separating them. This CDR3 contains 15 residues. Germline assignment: CDR1 LNHNV and CDR2 YYDKDF (reference sequence). CDR3 nucleotide sequence: TGTGCCACCAGTATCGCAGGGTCCGGGGCCAACGTCCTGACTTTC. It yields the protein CATSIAGSGANVLTF. The full variable domain, rest sourced from reference TRBV15 and TRBJ2-6, is DAMVIQNPRYQVTQFGKPVTLSCSQTLNHNVMYWYQQKSSQAPKLLFHYYDKDFNNEADTPDNFQSRRPNTSFCFLDIRSPGLGDTAMYLCATSIAGSGANVLTFGAGSRLTVL.

A few counts support this clone. V is TRBV11-2 and J is TRBJ2-7; the match to TRBD1 covers 10 bases. Germline V CDR1 and CDR2: SGHAT, FQNNGV. The V gene end was trimmed by 5 bases and the J gene end by 2 bases; junction bases not matched to a gene: 3. The CDR3 has 14 amino acids. In nucleotides, the CDR3 is TGTGCCAGCAGCAGGACAGGGGGGCCCTACGAGCAGTACGTC. Its translation is CASSRTGGPYEQYV.

As regards this clone: Other DNA sequences in this sample translate to the same CDR3. J is TRBJ2-5 and V is TRBV11-2; possibly TRBD2 for D (6 bases). CDR1 SGHAT and CDR2 FQNNGV come from the germline V gene. Trimming cost V 3 bases and J 4 bases, with 9 bases left between them. This CDR3 is 13 amino acids long. CDR3 nucleotides: TGTGCCAGCAGCTTCCCGGGGGTAGAGACCCAGTACTTC. This codes for CASSFPGVETQYF.

Only a few counts were recorded for this clone. V gene TRBV4-3 combines with J gene TRBJ2-2; TRBD2 aligns across 7 bases. The CDR3 contains 17 residues. The V and J ends lost 2 bases and 1 base, in that order; junction bases with no gene match: 7. CDR1 is LGHNA, CDR2 YSLEER, per germline. Here the CDR3 reads CASSQKSGARNTGELFF. The DNA of the CDR3 is TGCGCCAGCAGCCAAAAAAGCGGGGCTAGGAACACCGGGGAGCTGTTTTTT.

V is TRBV14 and J is TRBJ2-3; D uncertain. Germline V gives CDR1 SGHDN, CDR2 FVKESK. The CDR3 totals 15 residues. The V end lost 1 base, the J end lost 2 bases, and 10 bases lay between the germline ends. For the CDR3, the DNA is TGTGCCAGCAGCCAAGGGGTCGACTTCACAGATACGCAGTATTTT. It specifies CASSQGVDFTDTQYF.

The chain recombines TRBV10-3 with TRBJ2-6, with 10 bases identical to TRBD2. The germline V gene has CDR1 ENHRY and CDR2 SYGVKD. Trimming cost V 8 bases and J 0 bases; bases outside gene matches: 13. CDR3 length equals 19 residues. The CDR3 DNA follows: TGTGCCATCGCTCCCGGGACTAGCGTTCCATCCTCTGGGGCCAACGTCCTGACTTTC. This sequence encodes CAIAPGTSVPSSGANVLTF.

About this clone: At one of its ends the junction is not consistent with the germline gene, which may arise from a read error. The CDR3 DNA reads as TGTGCTAGCAGCTTAGGTCTTAAAACAGATACGCAGTATTTT. It specifies CASSLGLKTDTQYF. The gene calls are TRBV7-7 and TRBJ2-3, with D hard to call. Per the germline V gene, CDR1 is SSHAT and CDR2 is FNYEAQ (reference sequence). The CDR3 covers 14 residues. The full variable domain, in which reference TRBV7-7 and TRBJ2-3 provide the parts outside the CDR3, is GAGVSQSPRYKVTKRGQDVTLRCDPISSHATLYWYQQALGQGPEFLTYFNYEAQPDKSGLPSDRFSAERPEGSISTLTIQRTEQRDSAMYRCASSLGLKTDTQYFGPGTRLTVL.

The J gene is TRBJ1-1, the V gene TRBV25-1; D ambiguous. The CDR3 covers 12 residues. Germline CDR1 reads MGHDK; CDR2 reads SYGVNS. V was shortened by 7 bases and J by 7 bases, with 13 bases between the two germline ends. CDR3 bases: TGTGCCAGCAACTGGAGGGATAATGAAGCTTTCTTT. Its translation is CASNWRDNEAFF.

The V gene is TRBV7-2, the J gene TRBJ2-2; 10 bases are a match to TRBD2. The CDR3 is made up of 15 amino acids. The V gene end was trimmed by 3 bases and the J gene end by 9 bases; junction bases not matched to a gene: 7. The germline V gene has CDR1 SGHTA and CDR2 FQGNSA. DNA of the CDR3: TGTGCCAGCAGCTTTGAAGCGGGAGGGCCGAGGGAGCTGTTTTTT. Its protein is CASSFEAGGPRELFF.

The gene calls are TRBV29-1 and TRBJ1-2, with 7 bases lining up with TRBD1. The CDR3 runs to 13 residues. From germline, CDR1 is SQVTM and CDR2 ANQGSEA. V lost 5 bases, J lost 2 bases, and 5 bases stayed unmatched. CDR3 sequence reads: CSVQIQGNYGYTF. The CDR3 nucleotides are TGCAGCGTTCAGATACAGGGGAACTATGGCTACACCTTC.

The chain carries TRBV6-6 and TRBJ2-7; maybe TRBD1 (5 bases). The CDR3 runs to 13 residues. Germline CDR1 MNHNY, CDR2 SVGAGI (reference sequence). V was shortened by 7 bases and J by 5 bases, with 15 bases between the two germline ends. As DNA, the CDR3 is TGTGCCAGCACCCAAATGGGGCGAAACGAGCAGTACTTC. Translated: CASTQMGRNEQYF.

The chain is built from TRBV9 and TRBJ1-2, with D perhaps TRBD1 (6 bases). V was pared by 3 bases and J by 2 bases, with 20 bases between. This CDR3 region has 17 residues. Germline V gives CDR1 SGDLS, CDR2 YYNGEE. CDR3 nucleotides: TGTGCCAGCAGCGCGGGAAGGAGTCGACAGGCAAACTATGGCTACACCTTC. Translating it yields CASSAGRSRQANYGYTF.

This chain connects TRBV7-2 to TRBJ2-5, with TRBD1 matching over 9 bases. CDR3 length: 15 amino acids. CDR1 is SGHTA and CDR2 is FQGNSA in the germline V gene. V was pared by 5 bases and J by 4 bases, with 8 bases of the junction left unmatched. Here the CDR3 DNA reads TGTGCCAGCAGCCTGGCGGGACAGGGCAGAGAGACCCAGTACTTC. This sequence encodes CASSLAGQGRETQYF.

The CDR3 loop is CASSLPLAGEETQYF. CDR3 DNA sequence: TGTGCCAGCAGCCTACCTCTAGCGGGGGAAGAGACCCAGTACTTC. The chain has TRBV7-9 and TRBJ2-5; 10 nucleotides line up with TRBD2. Germline V CDR1 and CDR2: SEHNR, FQNEAQ (reference sequence). J gave up 3 bases and V 5 bases, and 6 bases lay outside the gene matches. The CDR3 consists of 15 residues.